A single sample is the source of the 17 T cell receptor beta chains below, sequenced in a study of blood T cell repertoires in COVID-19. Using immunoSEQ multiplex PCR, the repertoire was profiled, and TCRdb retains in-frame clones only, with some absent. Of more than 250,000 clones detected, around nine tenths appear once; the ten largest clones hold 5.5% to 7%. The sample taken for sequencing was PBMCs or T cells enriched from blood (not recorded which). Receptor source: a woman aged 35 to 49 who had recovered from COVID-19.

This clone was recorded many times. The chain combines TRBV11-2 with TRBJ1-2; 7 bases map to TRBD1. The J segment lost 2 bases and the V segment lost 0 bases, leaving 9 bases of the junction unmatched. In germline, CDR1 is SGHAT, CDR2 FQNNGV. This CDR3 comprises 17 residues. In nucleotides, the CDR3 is TGTGCCAGCAGCTTAGAAGGGGGCAGGATAACGAACTATGGCTACACCTTC. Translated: CASSLEGGRITNYGYTF.

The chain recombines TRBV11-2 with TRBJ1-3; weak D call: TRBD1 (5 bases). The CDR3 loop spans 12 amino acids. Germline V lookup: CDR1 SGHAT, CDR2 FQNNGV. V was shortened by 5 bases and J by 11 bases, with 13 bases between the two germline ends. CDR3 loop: CASSRDRNSIYF. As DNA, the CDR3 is TGTGCCAGCAGCCGTGACAGAAATTCCATATATTTT.

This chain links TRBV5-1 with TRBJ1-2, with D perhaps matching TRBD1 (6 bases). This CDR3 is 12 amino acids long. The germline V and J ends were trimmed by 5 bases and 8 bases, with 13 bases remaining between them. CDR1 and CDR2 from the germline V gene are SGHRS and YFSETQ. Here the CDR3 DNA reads TGCGCCAGCAGTCGAGAGGGGGTGGGCTACACCTTC. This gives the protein CASSREGVGYTF. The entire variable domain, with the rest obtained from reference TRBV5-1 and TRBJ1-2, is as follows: KAGVTQTPRYLIKTRGQQVTLSCSPISGHRSVSWYQQTPGQGLQFLFEYFSETQRNKGNFPGRFSGRQFSNSRSEMNVSTLELGDSALYLCASSREGVGYTFGSGTRLTVV.

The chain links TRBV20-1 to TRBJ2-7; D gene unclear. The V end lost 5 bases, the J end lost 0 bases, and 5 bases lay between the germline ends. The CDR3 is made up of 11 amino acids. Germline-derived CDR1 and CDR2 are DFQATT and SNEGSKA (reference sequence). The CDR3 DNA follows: TGCAGTGCTTCAGGCTCCTACGAGCAGTACTTC. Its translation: CSASGSYEQYF.

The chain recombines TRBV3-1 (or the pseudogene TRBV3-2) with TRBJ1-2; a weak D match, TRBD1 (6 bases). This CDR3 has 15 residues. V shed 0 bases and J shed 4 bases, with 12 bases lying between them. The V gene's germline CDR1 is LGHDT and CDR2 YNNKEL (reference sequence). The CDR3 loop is CASSQDRVRGYGYTF. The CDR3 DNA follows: TGTGCCAGCAGCCAAGATAGGGTCAGGGGCTATGGCTACACCTTC.

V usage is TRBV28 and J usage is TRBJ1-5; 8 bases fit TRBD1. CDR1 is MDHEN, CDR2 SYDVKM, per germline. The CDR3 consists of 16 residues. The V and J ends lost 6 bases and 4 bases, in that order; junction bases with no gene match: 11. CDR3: CASSSMTGVLNQPQHF. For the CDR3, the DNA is TGTGCCAGCAGCTCGATGACAGGGGTTTTAAATCAGCCCCAGCATTTT.

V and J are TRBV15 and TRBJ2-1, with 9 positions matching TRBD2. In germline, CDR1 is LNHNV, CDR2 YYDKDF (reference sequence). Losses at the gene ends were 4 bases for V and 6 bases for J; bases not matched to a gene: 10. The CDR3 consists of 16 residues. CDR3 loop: CATSNMGREGSNEQFF. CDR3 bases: TGTGCCACCAGCAATATGGGGCGGGAGGGCTCCAATGAGCAGTTCTTC.

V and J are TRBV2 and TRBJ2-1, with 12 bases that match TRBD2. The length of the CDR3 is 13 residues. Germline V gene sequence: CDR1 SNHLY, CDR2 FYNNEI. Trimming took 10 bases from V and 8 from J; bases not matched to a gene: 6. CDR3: CANGLAGSDEQFF. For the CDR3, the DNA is TGTGCCAACGGACTAGCGGGAAGCGATGAGCAGTTCTTC.

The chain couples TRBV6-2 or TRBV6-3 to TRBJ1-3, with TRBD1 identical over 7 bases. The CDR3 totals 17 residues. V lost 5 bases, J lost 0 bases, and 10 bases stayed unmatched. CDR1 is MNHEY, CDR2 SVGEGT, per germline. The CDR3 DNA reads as TGTGCCAGCAGTCTCGGGACAGCTTATTTCTCTGGAAACACCATATATTTT. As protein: CASSLGTAYFSGNTIYF.

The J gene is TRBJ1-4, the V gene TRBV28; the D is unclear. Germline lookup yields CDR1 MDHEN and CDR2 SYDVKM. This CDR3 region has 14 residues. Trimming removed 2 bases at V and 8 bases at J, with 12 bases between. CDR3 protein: CASSLGGIDEKLFF. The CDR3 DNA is TGTGCCAGCAGTTTAGGCGGGATCGACGAAAAACTGTTTTTT. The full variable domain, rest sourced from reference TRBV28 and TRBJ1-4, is DVKVTQSSRYLVKRTGEKVFLECVQDMDHENMFWYRQDPGLGLRLIYFSYDVKMKEKGDIPEGYSVSREKKERFSLILESASTNQTSMYLCASSLGGIDEKLFFGSGTQLSVL.

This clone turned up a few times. CDR3 sequence reads: CASSLRTRSSYEQYF. The CDR3 DNA reads TGTGCCAGCAGTTTAAGGACACGGAGCTCCTACGAGCAGTACTTC. The chain carries TRBV28 and TRBJ2-7; a weak D match, TRBD1 (5 bases). Trimming removed 2 bases at V and 0 bases at J, with 11 bases between. This CDR3 region has 15 residues. Germline lookup yields CDR1 MDHEN and CDR2 SYDVKM. Complete variable domain (other parts from reference TRBV28 and TRBJ2-7): DVKVTQSSRYLVKRTGEKVFLECVQDMDHENMFWYRQDPGLGLRLIYFSYDVKMKEKGDIPEGYSVSREKKERFSLILESASTNQTSMYLCASSLRTRSSYEQYFGPGTRLTVT.

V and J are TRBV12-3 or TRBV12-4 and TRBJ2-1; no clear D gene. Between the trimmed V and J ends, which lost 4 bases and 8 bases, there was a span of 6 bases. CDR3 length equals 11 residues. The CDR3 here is CASSSRDEQFF. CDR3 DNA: TGTGCCAGCAGTTCCCGCGATGAGCAGTTCTTC.

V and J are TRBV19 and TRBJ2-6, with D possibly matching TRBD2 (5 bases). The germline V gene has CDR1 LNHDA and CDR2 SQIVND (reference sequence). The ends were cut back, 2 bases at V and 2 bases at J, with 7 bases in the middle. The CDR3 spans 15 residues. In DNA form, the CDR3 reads TGTGCCAGTAGTATACGGGGAGCTGGGGCCAACGTCCTGACTTTC. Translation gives CASSIRGAGANVLTF.

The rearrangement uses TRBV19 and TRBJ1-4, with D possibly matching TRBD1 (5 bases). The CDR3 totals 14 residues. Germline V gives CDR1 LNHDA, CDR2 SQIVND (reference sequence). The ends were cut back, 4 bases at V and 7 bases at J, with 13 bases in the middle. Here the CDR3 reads CASSRTNWSEKLFF. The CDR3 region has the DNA TGTGCCAGTAGTAGGACAAACTGGAGTGAAAAACTGTTTTTT.

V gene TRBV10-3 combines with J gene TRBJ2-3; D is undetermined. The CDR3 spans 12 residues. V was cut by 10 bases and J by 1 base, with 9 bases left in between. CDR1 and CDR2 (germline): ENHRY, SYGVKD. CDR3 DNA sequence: TGTGCCACCGCGCCCCGCACAGATACGCAGTATTTT. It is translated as CATAPRTDTQYF.

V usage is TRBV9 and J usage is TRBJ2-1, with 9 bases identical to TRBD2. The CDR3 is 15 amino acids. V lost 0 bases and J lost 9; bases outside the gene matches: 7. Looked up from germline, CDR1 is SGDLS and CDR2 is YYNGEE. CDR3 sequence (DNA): TGTGCCAGCAGCGTAGTGTCTAGCGGGACCTCTGAGCAGTTCTTC. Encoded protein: CASSVVSSGTSEQFF. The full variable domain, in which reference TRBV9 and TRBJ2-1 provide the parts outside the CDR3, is DSGVTQTPKHLITATGQRVTLRCSPRSGDLSVYWYQQSLDQGLQFLIQYYNGEERAKGNILERFSAQQFPDLHSELNLSSLELGDSALYFCASSVVSSGTSEQFFGPGTRLTVL.

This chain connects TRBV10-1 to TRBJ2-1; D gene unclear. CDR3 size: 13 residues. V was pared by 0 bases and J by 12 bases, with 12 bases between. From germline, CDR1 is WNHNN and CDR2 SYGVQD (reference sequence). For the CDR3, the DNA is TGCGCCAGCAGTGAGTCGTACCCATCGGGGCAGTTCTTC. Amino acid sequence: CASSESYPSGQFF.